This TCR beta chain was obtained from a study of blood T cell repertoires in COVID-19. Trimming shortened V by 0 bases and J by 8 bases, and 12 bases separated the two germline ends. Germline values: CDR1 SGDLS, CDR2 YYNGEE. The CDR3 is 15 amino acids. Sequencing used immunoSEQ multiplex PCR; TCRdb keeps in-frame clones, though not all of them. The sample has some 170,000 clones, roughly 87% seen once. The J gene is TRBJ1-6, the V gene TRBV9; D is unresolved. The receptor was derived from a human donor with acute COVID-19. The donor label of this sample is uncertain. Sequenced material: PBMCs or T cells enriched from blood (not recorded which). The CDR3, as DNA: TGTGCCAGCAGCGTAGGGCCTAATGAGGATTCACCCCTCCACTTT. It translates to CASSVGPNEDSPLHF.